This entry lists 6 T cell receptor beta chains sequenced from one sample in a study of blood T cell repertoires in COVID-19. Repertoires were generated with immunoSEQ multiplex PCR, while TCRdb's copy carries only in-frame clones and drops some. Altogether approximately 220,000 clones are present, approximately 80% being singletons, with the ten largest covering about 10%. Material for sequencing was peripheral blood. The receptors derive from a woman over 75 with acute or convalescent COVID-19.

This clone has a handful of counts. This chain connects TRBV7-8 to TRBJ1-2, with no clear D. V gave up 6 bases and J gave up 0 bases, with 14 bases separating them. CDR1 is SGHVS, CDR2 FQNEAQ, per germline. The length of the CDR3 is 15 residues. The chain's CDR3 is CASSFLDGANYGYTF. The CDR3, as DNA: TGTGCCAGCAGTTTTCTAGACGGTGCTAACTATGGCTACACCTTC.

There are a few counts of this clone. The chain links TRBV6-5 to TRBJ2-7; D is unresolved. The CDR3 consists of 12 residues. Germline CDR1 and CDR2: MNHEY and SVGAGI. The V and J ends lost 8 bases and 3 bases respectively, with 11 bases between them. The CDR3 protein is CASEADFYEQYF. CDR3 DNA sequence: TGTGCCAGCGAGGCAGATTTCTACGAGCAGTACTTC.

The CDR3 reads CAWGSGGGGGYTF. The DNA for the CDR3 is TGTGCCTGGGGTTCTGGTGGGGGGGGTGGCTACACCTTC. V gene TRBV30 combines with J gene TRBJ1-2, with D possibly being TRBD1 (5 bases). The length of the CDR3 is 13 residues. Germline V gene sequence: CDR1 GTSNPN, CDR2 SVGIG (reference sequence). Trimming took off 5 bases at V and 7 bases at J, with 17 bases between the two ends.

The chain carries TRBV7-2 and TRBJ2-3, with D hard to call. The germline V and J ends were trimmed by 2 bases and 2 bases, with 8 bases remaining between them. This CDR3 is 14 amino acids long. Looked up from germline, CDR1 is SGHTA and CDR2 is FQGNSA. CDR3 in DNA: TGTGCCAGCAGCTTATTAGATCTCACAGATACGCAGTATTTT. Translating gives CASSLLDLTDTQYF.

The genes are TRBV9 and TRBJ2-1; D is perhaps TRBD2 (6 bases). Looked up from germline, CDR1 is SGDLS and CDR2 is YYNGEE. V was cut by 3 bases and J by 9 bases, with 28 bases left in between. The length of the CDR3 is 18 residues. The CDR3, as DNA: TGTGCCAGCAGCGCCAGACACCGGCCTACGAACACGGAGGGTGAGCAGTTCTTC. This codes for CASSARHRPTNTEGEQFF.

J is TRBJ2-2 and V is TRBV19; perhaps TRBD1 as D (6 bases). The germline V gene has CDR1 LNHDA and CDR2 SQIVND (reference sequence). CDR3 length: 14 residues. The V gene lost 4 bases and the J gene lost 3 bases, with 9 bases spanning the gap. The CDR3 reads CASSRTDDTGELFF. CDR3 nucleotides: TGTGCCAGTAGTAGGACAGACGACACCGGGGAGCTGTTTTTT. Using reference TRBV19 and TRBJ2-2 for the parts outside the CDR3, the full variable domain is DGGITQSPKYLFRKEGQNVTLSCEQNLNHDAMYWYRQDPGQGLRLIYYSQIVNDFQKGDIAEGYSVSREKKESFPLTVTSAQKNPTAFYLCASSRTDDTGELFFGEGSRLTVL.